This entry describes one T cell receptor (beta chain). V gave up 1 base and J gave up 5 bases; unmatched junction bases: 3. This CDR3 spans 16 amino acids. Germline V gene sequence: CDR1 MNHNS, CDR2 SASEGT. Generated by immunoSEQ multiplex PCR, the TCRdb table keeps only in-frame clones and is missing some. The table lists over 200,000 clones, under 90% of them singletons. The source of the sample is a study of blood T cell repertoires in COVID-19. This chain links TRBV6-1 with TRBJ2-2; 11 bases are a match to TRBD1. The specimen was peripheral blood. The receptor's source is a man aged 45 to 65 with COVID-19, enrolled during active disease. Here the CDR3 DNA reads TGTGCCAGCAGTGAAGGGACAGGGGGCGATACCGGGGAGCTGTTTTTT. Amino acids: CASSEGTGGDTGELFF.